The present T cell receptor (beta chain) was sequenced within a study of OX40 agonist ivuxolimab in advanced cancers. Background on the study: Hepatocellular carcinoma, melanoma, renal cell or head and neck cancer occurred in dose-escalation patients.

Study results and caveats: Not determined was the antigen specificity of the expanded peripheral T cells. People who partly responded at 0.1-3.0 mg/kg had some of the least clonal expansion seen.

With respect to this clone: Antigen specificity is unknown.

The assay was immunoSEQ multiplex PCR, and TCRdb's table has in-frame clones only and misses some. Here the sample spans more than 55,000 clones, 77% being singletons. CDR1 and CDR2 (germline): SGHDT, YYEEEE. This CDR3 comprises 15 residues. V gave up 3 bases and J gave up 4 bases; unmatched junction bases: 6. This sequence joins TRBV5-6 and TRBJ2-2; TRBD1 agrees at 7 bases. Sequencing used CD4+ or CD8+ T cells sorted from blood, obtained in a trial of the OX40 agonist ivuxolimab. The TCR sequence derives from an adult with an advanced solid tumor such as melanoma, head and neck, liver or kidney cancer. The CDR3 loop is CASSSPGTVTGELFF. CDR3 DNA: TGTGCCAGCAGCTCCCCCGGGACAGTCACCGGGGAGCTGTTTTTT. Combining the CDR3 with reference TRBV5-6 and TRBJ2-2 gives the whole variable domain DAGVTQSPTHLIKTRGQQVTLRCSPKSGHDTVSWYQQALGQGPQFIFQYYEEEERQRGNFPDRFSGHQFPNYSSELNVNALLLGDSALYLCASSSPGTVTGELFFGEGSRLTVL.